A selection of T cell receptor beta chains follows, all from one sample in a study of blood T cell repertoires in COVID-19. Clones were sequenced by immunoSEQ multiplex PCR, and TCRdb holds only the in-frame ones, with some missing. Of 300,000 to 450,000 clones detected, approximately 89% appear once; the ten largest clones hold 1.3%. Sequenced material: PBMCs or T cells enriched from blood (not recorded which). These receptors were collected from a man aged 25-40 years who had recovered from COVID-19. CDR3s leave out the opening cysteine and the closing phenylalanine or tryptophan.

>TRBV25-1|TRBJ2-1
ASSEDSWGRTDEQF
>TRBV19|TRBJ1-1
ASSRRFNSGTGQTNTEAF
>TRBV5-1|TRBJ1-4
ASSTRQGNNEKLF
>TRBV4-1|TRBJ2-2
ASSQVSSNTGELF
>TRBV7-2|TRBJ1-3
ASSSQQGTGNTIY
>TRBV6-5|TRBJ1-1
ASSRDRERAF
>TRBV10-1|TRBJ2-7
ASSEGSGDDEQY
>TRBV29-1|TRBJ1-2
SAETGKPNYGYT
>TRBV18|TRBJ2-3
ASSLTRTSGGDTQY
>TRBV6-5|TRBJ1-1
ASRKSDIRAF
>TRBV7-9|TRBJ2-3
ASRKEVTDTQY
>TRBV7-2|TRBJ2-2
ASSAGPANTGELF
>TRBV29-1|TRBJ1-1
SVETGENTEAF
>TRBV4-1|TRBJ1-2
ASSSRDSPFYGYT
>TRBV19|TRBJ1-1
ASSTPGLWTEAF
>TRBV4-1|TRBJ1-1
ASSLRTRVFGAVDTEAF
>TRBV9|TRBJ2-5
ASSAGLSRGETQY
>TRBV25-1|TRBJ1-5
ASSVTGGNQPQH
>TRBV27|TRBJ2-5
ASSLAGGRKTQY
>TRBV11-2|TRBJ2-7
ASSLGTGIYEQY
>TRBV27|TRBJ1-2
ASSSVAGYGYT
>TRBV5-5|TRBJ2-2
ASSPGQGIRELF
>TRBV4-2|TRBJ2-3
ASSQGALAGGADTQY
>TRBV7-8|TRBJ2-7
ASSSLIGTVDYEQY
>TRBV5-4|TRBJ1-6
ASSPGQGYNSPLH
>TRBV5-1|TRBJ1-2
ASSSQDRAFYGYT
>TRBV9|TRBJ2-3
ASTSGLAGSTDTQY
>TRBV11-2|TRBJ2-7
ASSPGTGIVDEQY
>TRBV29-1|TRBJ2-1
STSGVYNEQF
>TRBV20-1|TRBJ1-5
SASYGTGGTQPQH
>TRBV5-4|TRBJ2-4
ASSLGGLAKNIQY
>TRBV6-5|TRBJ2-5
ASSPPGLETQY
>TRBV9|TRBJ2-7
ASSHGQASSYEQY
>TRBV6-5|TRBJ1-2
ASSYSTPIEGGYT
>TRBV19|TRBJ1-3
ASQTLRQGQNTIY
>TRBV30|TRBJ1-3
AWRVEQGVGNTIY
>TRBV19|TRBJ1-2
ASTTTGMLNYGYT
>TRBV10-2|TRBJ1-5
ASSLVQNSNQPQH
>TRBV27|TRBJ2-1
ASSFLAGYNEQF
>TRBV6-5|TRBJ1-1
ASSRRDRGTEAF
>TRBV5-4|TRBJ2-1
ASSGGDQSSYNEQF
>TRBV11-2|TRBJ2-7
ASSLDPGLGSYEQY
>TRBV3-1/TRBV3-2|TRBJ1-5
ASSQGTRERGGSNQPQH
>TRBV7-2|TRBJ1-1
ASRATGVTEAF
>TRBV9|TRBJ1-1
ASSLTQGVNTEAF
>TRBV10-2|TRBJ2-3
ASSMGLAGTGTDTQY
>TRBV24-1|TRBJ1-2
ATSAGQNYGYT
>TRBV25-1|TRBJ2-2
ASNLGVSTINTGELF
>TRBV13|TRBJ2-7
ASSLSGSFLGEQY
>TRBV19|TRBJ2-3
ASSHRQGAIITQY
>TRBV5-1|TRBJ1-6
ASSWGQGDSPLH
>TRBV10-3|TRBJ1-2
AISEPGQGPGYT
>TRBV4-3|TRBJ1-2
ASSRSGRGTSYGYT
>TRBV4-1|TRBJ1-1
ASSQGRGTEAF
>TRBV7-7|TRBJ1-2
ASSQGVGYRDGGYT
>TRBV9|TRBJ1-2
ASSGDSRGYGYT
>TRBV6-1|TRBJ2-5
ASSELAGGGRETQY
>TRBV11-2|TRBJ2-7
ASSRTGYEQY